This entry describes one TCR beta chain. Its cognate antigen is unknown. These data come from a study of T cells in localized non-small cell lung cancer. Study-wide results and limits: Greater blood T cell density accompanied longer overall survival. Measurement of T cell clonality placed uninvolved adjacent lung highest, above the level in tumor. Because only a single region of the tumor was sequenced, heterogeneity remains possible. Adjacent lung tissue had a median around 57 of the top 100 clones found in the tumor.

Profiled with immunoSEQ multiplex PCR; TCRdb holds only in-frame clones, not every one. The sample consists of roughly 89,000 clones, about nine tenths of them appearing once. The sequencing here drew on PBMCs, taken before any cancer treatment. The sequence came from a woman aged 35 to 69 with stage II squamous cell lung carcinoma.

The CDR3 loop reads CASSQAFPGSNTEAFF. The CDR3 DNA sequence: TGCGCCAGCAGCCAAGCCTTCCCCGGGTCCAACACTGAAGCTTTCTTT. The J gene is TRBJ1-1, the V gene TRBV4-1; D unclear. CDR1 MGHRA and CDR2 YSYEKL come from the germline V gene. The CDR3 loop spans 16 amino acids. The V and J ends lost 1 base and 2 bases respectively, with 14 bases between them.